Presented here are 6 T cell receptor beta chains from one specimen sequenced in a study of regulatory T cells in long-lasting Graves disease. Stated time point: newly diagnosed GD, antithyroid drugs for less than 3 months. There was RNA extracted from PBMCs, and the TCR library was made from it. Assembly of TCR beta libraries relied on iRepertoire HTBI primers together with Arm-PCR of CDR3 regions. TCRdb reprocessed the multiplex PCR reads with MiXCR, giving one entry per CDR3 protein. Altogether some 450,000 distinct CDR3 sequences are present, around 15% being singletons, with the ten largest covering approximately 12%. These data also featured in a second study, about T cells in Graves' hyperthyroidism and ophthalmopathy.

Sequenced here: peripheral blood mononuclear cells (PBMCs), sampled at new diagnosis, from a patient treated with antithyroid drugs. The origin of the receptors is a woman aged 25 to 45 with Graves disease.

This clonotype was seen repeatedly, ten times or more. This rearrangement joins TRBV7-8 to TRBJ2-7; 9 bases align to TRBD2. This CDR3 region has 13 residues. Germline trimming cut 5 bases from V and 3 bases from J; bases unmatched to any gene: 2. Germline assignment: CDR1 SGHVS and CDR2 FQNEAQ. DNA for the CDR3: TGTGCCAGCAGCATTAGCGGGAGCTACGAGCAGTACTTC. It is translated as CASSISGSYEQYF.

J is TRBJ2-2 and V is TRBV5-4; D is unresolved. The germline V gene encodes CDR1 SGHNT and CDR2 YYREEE (reference sequence). The CDR3 spans 14 residues. The V and J ends lost 4 bases and 6 bases respectively, with 13 bases between them. The CDR3: CASSPRETAGELFF. The CDR3, as DNA: TGTGCCAGCAGCCCTAGGGAAACAGCCGGGGAGCTGTTTTTT.

This clonotype was picked up many times. V usage is TRBV6-1 and J usage is TRBJ1-5; D is perhaps TRBD1 (5 bases). Trimming shortened V by 8 bases and J by 4 bases, and 24 bases separated the two germline ends. Germline CDR1 reads MNHNS; CDR2 reads SASEGT. The CDR3 contains 17 residues. CDR3 region: CASVSPGQGLLNQPQHF. CDR3 DNA sequence: TGTGCCAGCGTTTCTCCGGGGCAGGGTCTCTTAAATCAGCCCCAGCATTTT.

The chain has TRBV19 and TRBJ2-2; 8 nucleotides agree with TRBD2. The trim removed 5 bases at V and 5 bases at J, leaving 10 bases unmatched. Germline V lookup: CDR1 LNHDA, CDR2 SQIVND (reference sequence). The CDR3 runs to 16 residues. CDR3 sequence: CASSSRGRGGTGELFF. CDR3 coding DNA: TGTGCCAGTAGTTCCCGGGGACGGGGGGGTACCGGGGAGCTGTTTTTT.

This clonotype was counted at least ten times. The chain links TRBV7-9 to TRBJ2-2; perhaps TRBD2 as D (6 bases). Germline loops: CDR1 SEHNR, CDR2 FQNEAQ (reference sequence). The CDR3 loop spans 14 amino acids. V was cut by 4 bases and J by 7 bases, with 13 bases left in between. This CDR3 is CASSWDSFGGELFF. CDR3 bases: TGTGCCAGCAGCTGGGACTCCTTCGGCGGGGAGCTGTTTTTT.

In this sample, this clonotype turned up many times. This sequence joins TRBV28 and TRBJ1-5; tentative D call: TRBD1 (5 bases). This CDR3 is 15 amino acids long. Per the germline V gene, CDR1 is MDHEN and CDR2 is SYDVKM. The V end lost 8 bases, the J end lost 5 bases, and 19 bases lay between the germline ends. CDR3 DNA: TGTGCCAGCCCCTTTAAGCGGGCGGGACATCAGCCCCAGCATTTT. Its translation: CASPFKRAGHQPQHF.